A single sample is the source of the 30 T cell receptor beta chains below, sequenced in a study of blood T cells in healthy people across ages. Then a second PCR, running about 6 to 11 cycles, was carried out with a sample-barcoded 5' primer and a J-beta primer mix. MiXCR was run by TCRdb on the 5' RACE reads, yielding one entry per CDR3 protein. Of some 1,500,000 distinct CDR3 sequences in the sample, under 55% were seen once. The sample comprised blood. The receptor set was obtained from a woman aged 18-30 years in good health.

Remarks on this clonotype: This likely comes from a read error, as the CDR3 has no conserved phenylalanine or tryptophan at its end. The chain couples TRBV29-1 to TRBJ2-1, with D maybe TRBD1 (7 bases). The CDR3 is 16 residues long. Germline V gives CDR1 SQVTM, CDR2 ANQGSEA. V shed 1 base and J shed 4 bases, with 17 bases lying between them. The CDR3 nucleotides are TGCAGCGTTGAAGGGCCGTCAGGGGGGCCTTACAATGAGCAGTTCGTC. Protein product: CSVEGPSGGPYNEQFV.

This clonotype was seen a handful of times. This chain connects TRBV6-2 or TRBV6-3 to TRBJ2-1; 7 nucleotides align to TRBD1. The CDR3 sequence is 14 residues long. Per germline, CDR1 MNHEY and CDR2 SVGEGT. V lost 6 bases to trimming and J lost 8 bases; unmatched junction nucleotides: 10. The CDR3 DNA reads TGTGCCAGCAGGGGACAGTCAGATACGGATGAGCAGTTCTTC. Residues: CASRGQSDTDEQFF.

This chain links TRBV28 with TRBJ2-6; 8 nucleotides agree with TRBD1. Germline-derived CDR1 and CDR2 are MDHEN and SYDVKM. This CDR3 has 19 amino acids. With V trimmed by 1 base and J by 0 bases, 8 bases remained unmatched. The CDR3 nucleotides read TGTGCCAGCAGTTTATTTCGGTACAGGGGGTCCTCTGGGGCCAACGTCCTGACTTTC. This sequence encodes CASSLFRYRGSSGANVLTF.

The V call is TRBV24-1, the J call TRBJ1-2; maybe TRBD1 (6 bases). The V end was cut by 4 bases, the J end by 0 bases, with 11 bases between. Germline V gene lookup returns CDR1 KGHDR and CDR2 SFDVKD. The CDR3 is made up of 15 amino acids. The CDR3 bases are TGTGCCACCAGTGAGACAGGACGCCCTAACTATGGCTACACCTTC. This sequence encodes CATSETGRPNYGYTF.

The gene calls are TRBV12-3 or TRBV12-4 and TRBJ1-6; weak D call: TRBD1 (5 bases). This CDR3 contains 17 residues. V shed 3 bases and J shed 7 bases, with 19 bases lying between them. The CDR3: CASSFRLSGGRNSPLHF. The CDR3 DNA follows: TGTGCCAGCAGTTTCAGGCTGTCGGGGGGAAGGAATTCACCCCTCCACTTT.

This rearrangement joins TRBV24-1 to TRBJ2-3, with D possibly TRBD1 on 5 matching bases. Germline loops: CDR1 KGHDR, CDR2 SFDVKD. V was trimmed by 3 bases and J by 4 bases, leaving 10 bases between them. CDR3 length: 14 amino acids. CDR3: CATSDKGRPDTQYF. For the CDR3, the DNA is TGTGCCACCAGTGATAAGGGGCGTCCAGATACGCAGTATTTT.

The CDR3 DNA sequence: TGCGCCAGCAGCTTTCAGCGGGGGTTGTTAAGCACAGATACGCAGTATTTT. Translation: CASSFQRGLLSTDTQYF. The chain carries TRBV5-1 and TRBJ2-3, with 8 bases aligning to TRBD2. The CDR3 consists of 17 residues. V lost 2 bases and J lost 0; bases outside the gene matches: 8. Germline V lookup: CDR1 SGHRS, CDR2 YFSETQ. Together with reference TRBV5-1 and TRBJ2-3, the CDR3 gives the full variable domain: KAGVTQTPRYLIKTRGQQVTLSCSPISGHRSVSWYQQTPGQGLQFLFEYFSETQRNKGNFPGRFSGRQFSNSRSEMNVSTLELGDSALYLCASSFQRGLLSTDTQYFGPGTRLTVL.

This rearrangement joins TRBV5-1 to TRBJ2-4; no reliable D call. The J call may not be correct, given that the DNA end is closer to TRBJ2-7. Germline V lookup: CDR1 SGHRS, CDR2 YFSETQ. The CDR3 spans 13 residues. CDR3 in DNA: TGCGCCAGCAGCTTTATTCCATTCTACGAGCAGTACTTC. Its translation: CASSFIPFYEQYF.

Many counts were recorded for this clonotype. The chain uses TRBV29-1 and TRBJ2-7; possible D gene TRBD1, 6 bases. CDR1 and CDR2 from the germline V gene are SQVTM and ANQGSEA. The CDR3 contains 13 residues. V shed 6 bases and J shed 2 bases, with 14 bases lying between them. CDR3: CSVNTGLAYEQYF. The CDR3 DNA is TGCAGCGTCAACACAGGGTTAGCCTACGAGCAGTACTTC.

In its sample, this clonotype was seen a few times. V usage is TRBV18 and J usage is TRBJ2-7; 9 bases align to TRBD2. The CDR3 consists of 15 residues. The V gene end was trimmed by 2 bases and the J gene end by 2 bases; junction bases not matched to a gene: 4. Germline V gives CDR1 KGHSH, CDR2 LQKENI. Written as DNA, the CDR3 is TGTGCCAGCTCACCAGCAGCGGGAGGTACCTACGAGCAGTACTTC. Translation gives CASSPAAGGTYEQYF.

This clonotype has more than one count but fewer than ten. The chain recombines TRBV6-4 with TRBJ2-1, with 9 positions matching TRBD2. Trimming removed 0 bases from V and 4 bases from J; junction bases left unmatched: 4. CDR3 length: 16 residues. Germline values: CDR1 MRHNA, CDR2 SNTAGT. This CDR3 reads CASSDSPSGGYNEQFF. CDR3 DNA sequence: TGTGCCAGCAGTGACTCTCCCAGCGGGGGGTACAATGAGCAGTTCTTC.

The chain recombines TRBV20-1 with TRBJ2-7; TRBD2 matches at 7 bases. CDR1 is DFQATT, CDR2 SNEGSKA, per germline (reference sequence). V lost 3 bases, J lost 7 bases, and 6 bases stayed unmatched. CDR3 length: 12 residues. CDR3 bases: TGCAGTGCTAGTGAGGGCGGGGGTGAGCAGTACTTC. It yields the protein CSASEGGGEQYF.

The chain employs TRBV5-6 and TRBJ1-2; a possible D gene is TRBD1 (6 bases). The CDR3 totals 13 residues. Trimming took 3 bases from V and 8 from J, leaving 14 bases between them. CDR1 is SGHDT, CDR2 YYEEEE, per germline. The CDR3 spells CASSWAGAGGYTF. CDR3 sequence (DNA): TGTGCCAGCAGCTGGGCAGGGGCGGGAGGCTACACCTTC.

This clonotype turned up a few times. The chain employs TRBV28 and TRBJ2-3, with D hard to call. Germline lookup yields CDR1 MDHEN and CDR2 SYDVKM. The V end lost 6 bases, the J end lost 6 bases, and 10 bases lay between the germline ends. This CDR3 contains 12 residues. The CDR3 loop is CASRTSLDTQYF. CDR3 in DNA: TGTGCCAGCAGAACCTCCCTGGATACGCAGTATTTT. The full variable domain, in which reference TRBV28 and TRBJ2-3 provide the parts outside the CDR3, is DVKVTQSSRYLVKRTGEKVFLECVQDMDHENMFWYRQDPGLGLRLIYFSYDVKMKEKGDIPEGYSVSREKKERFSLILESASTNQTSMYLCASRTSLDTQYFGPGTRLTVL.

There are many counts of this clonotype. The genes are TRBV5-5 and TRBJ1-2; 7 bases are a match to TRBD1. This CDR3 is built from 13 residues. Germline V lookup: CDR1 SGHKS, CDR2 YYEKEE (reference sequence). V lost 5 bases to trimming and J lost 5 bases; unmatched junction nucleotides: 6. The CDR3 region is CASSPTGFYGYTF. In DNA form, the CDR3 reads TGTGCCAGCAGTCCGACAGGGTTTTATGGCTACACCTTC.

V is TRBV29-1 and J is TRBJ2-1, with 7 nucleotides matching TRBD2. J gave up 4 bases and V 1 base, and 4 bases lay outside the gene matches. Germline V lookup: CDR1 SQVTM, CDR2 ANQGSEA. CDR3 length equals 14 residues. The CDR3 sequence: CSVEVSGSYNEQFF. CDR3 DNA sequence: TGCAGCGTTGAAGTTAGCGGGTCGTACAATGAGCAGTTCTTC.

This clonotype occurred a few times. It is unclear where the CDR3 begins or ends on the DNA, so no DNA is shown, and the CDR3 is as TCRdb lists it. The rearrangement links TRBV21-1 to TRBJ1-5; no DNA check was done on the table's D call, TRBD1. TRBV21-1 is given as a pseudogene. From its first to its last residue, the CDR3 has 15 amino acids. This CDR3 reads CASSKVAQGSQPQHF.

This clonotype was seen a few times. One end of the junction fails to match germline, which may point to a read error. The chain recombines TRBV9 with TRBJ2-3; D is perhaps TRBD1 or TRBD2 (5 bases each). The CDR3 extends over 14 amino acids. CDR1 is SGDLS and CDR2 is YYNGEE in the germline V gene. CDR3: CASSGGVNSDTRYF. The CDR3 DNA reads as TGTGCCAGCAGCGGAGGGGTCAACTCGGATACGCGGTATTTT. Full variable domain (missing parts from reference TRBV9 and TRBJ2-3): DSGVTQTPKHLITATGQRVTLRCSPRSGDLSVYWYQQSLDQGLQFLIQYYNGEERAKGNILERFSAQQFPDLHSELNLSSLELGDSALYFCASSGGVNSDTRYFGPGTRLTVL.

This clonotype has a handful of counts. J is TRBJ2-7 and V is TRBV20-1; no clear D gene. Germline V CDR1 and CDR2: DFQATT, SNEGSKA (reference sequence). CDR3 length: 13 amino acids. CDR3 sequence: CSTLRMGLNEQYF. The CDR3, as DNA: TGCAGCACCCTCCGGATGGGCCTTAACGAGCAGTACTTC.

In its sample, this clonotype was seen a few times. The chain carries TRBV20-1 and TRBJ2-1; TRBD2 matches at 9 bases. Germline V gene lookup returns CDR1 DFQATT and CDR2 SNEGSKA (reference sequence). The V segment lost 2 bases and the J segment 8 bases; nucleotides outside the gene matches: 4. The CDR3 is 13 residues long. This CDR3 is CSARRRGGYEQFF. The DNA for the CDR3 is TGCAGTGCTAGACGGCGGGGGGGCTATGAGCAGTTCTTC.

The CDR3 bases are TGCGCCAGCAGCCAAGACCCGGACTGGATTCCTCCAGGGGCCCAAGAGACCCAGTACTTC. Translated, it gives CASSQDPDWIPPGAQETQYF. The chain links TRBV4-1 to TRBJ2-5; maybe TRBD1 (6 bases). CDR3 length: 20 residues. The V gene's germline CDR1 is MGHRA and CDR2 YSYEKL. Trimming removed 0 bases at V and 1 base at J, with 24 bases between.

The chain has TRBV20-1 and TRBJ2-3; D possibly matches TRBD1 or TRBD2 (6 bases each). Trimming took off 5 bases at V and 2 bases at J, with 20 bases between the two ends. The CDR3 is made up of 16 amino acids. Per the germline V gene, CDR1 is DFQATT and CDR2 is SNEGSKA (reference sequence). The CDR3 protein is CSAGGPQDSLTDTQYF. The CDR3 nucleotides read TGCAGTGCTGGGGGGCCTCAGGACAGCCTCACAGATACGCAGTATTTT.

The chain employs TRBV28 and TRBJ2-2; 14 nucleotides align to TRBD2. CDR3 size: 16 residues. Germline loops: CDR1 MDHEN, CDR2 SYDVKM. With V trimmed by 7 bases and J by 2 bases, 3 bases remained unmatched. The DNA of the CDR3 is TGTGCCAGCATGACTAGCGGGAGGGAAAACACCGGGGAGCTGTTTTTT. Amino acids: CASMTSGRENTGELFF.

The gene calls are TRBV4-1 and TRBJ2-5, with D possibly being TRBD1 (6 bases). The DNA end lines up better with TRBJ2-7; the J call may be wrong. Germline V gives CDR1 MGHRA, CDR2 YSYEKL. The CDR3 sequence is 20 residues long. CDR3 sequence (DNA): TGCGCCAGCAGCCCGTTGGGGGCAGCATATTTATATACCCAAGACTACGAGCAGTACTTC. Its protein is CASSPLGAAYLYTQDYEQYF.

The gene calls are TRBV7-2 and TRBJ2-3; D possibly corresponds to TRBD2 (5 bases). The CDR3 loop spans 14 amino acids. Per germline, CDR1 SGHTA and CDR2 FQGNSA. V gave up 6 bases and J gave up 0 bases, with 10 bases separating them. The CDR3 here is CASRKRFSTDTQYF. The CDR3 DNA sequence: TGTGCCAGCAGAAAGCGGTTTAGCACAGATACGCAGTATTTT.

The V call is TRBV7-2, the J call TRBJ2-5; D not resolved. Germline V gives CDR1 SGHTA, CDR2 FQGNSA. The CDR3 runs to 13 residues. Deletions cut 6 bases from V and 2 bases from J, with 10 bases between. DNA for the CDR3: TGTGCCAGCAGTCATTACCTTCAAGAGACCCAGTACTTC. Translating gives CASSHYLQETQYF.

There are a few counts of this clonotype. The gene calls are TRBV6-2 or TRBV6-3 and TRBJ1-1, with 10 bases fitting TRBD1. The trim removed 0 bases at V and 4 bases at J, leaving 8 bases unmatched. CDR1 is MNHEY and CDR2 is SVGEGT in the germline V gene. The CDR3 consists of 17 residues. CDR3 bases: TGTGCCAGCAGTTACTCGAAGGGACAGGGGACTGTCACTGAAGCTTTCTTT. It yields the protein CASSYSKGQGTVTEAFF.

The genes are TRBV20-1 and TRBJ1-6, with D possibly TRBD1 on 5 matching bases. Germline CDR1 DFQATT, CDR2 SNEGSKA (reference sequence). Between the trimmed V and J ends, which lost 2 bases and 9 bases, there was a span of 14 bases. CDR3 length: 14 residues. CDR3 residues: CSARPPTQGSPLHF. The DNA for the CDR3 is TGCAGTGCTAGACCGCCGACCCAGGGTTCACCCCTCCACTTT.

The chain recombines TRBV7-4 with TRBJ1-5; 8 bases map to TRBD1. Unmatched junction bases numbered 4, after V lost 3 bases and J lost 6 bases. The length of the CDR3 is 14 residues. The germline V gene has CDR1 SGHVT and CDR2 SQSDAQ. The DNA of the CDR3 is TGTGCCAGCAGCTTCGCAGGGGGCGGTCAGCCCCAGCATTTT. It translates to CASSFAGGGQPQHF.

This clonotype was seen a handful of times. The chain links TRBV28 to TRBJ1-1; perhaps TRBD1 as D (6 bases). V gave up 3 bases and J gave up 7 bases, with 15 bases separating them. Germline loops: CDR1 MDHEN, CDR2 SYDVKM. The length of the CDR3 is 14 residues. This CDR3 is CASSFHRERVEAFF. Written as DNA, the CDR3 is TGTGCCAGCAGTTTCCACAGGGAGCGGGTTGAAGCTTTCTTT. The full variable domain, its missing parts supplied by reference TRBV28 and TRBJ1-1, is DVKVTQSSRYLVKRTGEKVFLECVQDMDHENMFWYRQDPGLGLRLIYFSYDVKMKEKGDIPEGYSVSREKKERFSLILESASTNQTSMYLCASSFHRERVEAFFGQGTRLTVV.